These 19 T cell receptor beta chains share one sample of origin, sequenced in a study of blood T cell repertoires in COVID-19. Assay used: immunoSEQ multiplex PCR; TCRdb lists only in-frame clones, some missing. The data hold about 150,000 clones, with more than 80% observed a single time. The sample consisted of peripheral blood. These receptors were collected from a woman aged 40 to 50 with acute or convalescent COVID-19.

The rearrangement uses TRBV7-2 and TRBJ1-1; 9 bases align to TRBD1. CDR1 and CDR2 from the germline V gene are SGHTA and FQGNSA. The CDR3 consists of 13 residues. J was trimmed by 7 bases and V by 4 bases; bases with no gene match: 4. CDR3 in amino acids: CASSSDRGYEAFF. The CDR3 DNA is TGTGCCAGCAGCTCGGACAGGGGTTATGAAGCTTTCTTT.

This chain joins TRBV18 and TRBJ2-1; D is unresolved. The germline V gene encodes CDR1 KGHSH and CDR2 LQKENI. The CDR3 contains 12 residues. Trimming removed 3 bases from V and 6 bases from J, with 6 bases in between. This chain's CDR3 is CASSPFSNEQFF. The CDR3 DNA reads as TGTGCCAGCTCACCGTTTAGCAATGAGCAGTTCTTC.

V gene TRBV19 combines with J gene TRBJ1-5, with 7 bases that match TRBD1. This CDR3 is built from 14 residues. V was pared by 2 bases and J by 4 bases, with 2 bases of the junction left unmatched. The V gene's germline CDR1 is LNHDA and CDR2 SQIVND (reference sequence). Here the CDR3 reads CASSIPGGNQPQHF. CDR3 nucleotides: TGTGCCAGTAGTATACCAGGGGGGAATCAGCCCCAGCATTTT. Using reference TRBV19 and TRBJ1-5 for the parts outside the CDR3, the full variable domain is DGGITQSPKYLFRKEGQNVTLSCEQNLNHDAMYWYRQDPGQGLRLIYYSQIVNDFQKGDIAEGYSVSREKKESFPLTVTSAQKNPTAFYLCASSIPGGNQPQHFGDGTRLSIL.

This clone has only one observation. In DNA, the CDR3 is TGTGCCAGCAGCCAAGGTGGTGCAGGGGGAAATGAGCAGTTCTTC. Translation: CASSQGGAGGNEQFF. The chain has TRBV14 and TRBJ2-1; 7 bases match TRBD1. The CDR3 runs 15 residues. The V gene end was trimmed by 1 base and the J gene end by 7 bases; junction bases not matched to a gene: 7. CDR1 and CDR2 (germline): SGHDN, FVKESK. The variable domain in full, completed from reference TRBV14 and TRBJ2-1, reads EAGVTQFPSHSVIEKGQTVTLRCDPISGHDNLYWYRRVMGKEIKFLLHFVKESKQDESGMPNNRFLAERTGGTYSTLKVQPAELEDSGVYFCASSQGGAGGNEQFFGPGTRLTVL.

The CDR3 coding sequence is TGTGCCAGCAGTGAAGTTTCGGAGGACCTGGGTGGCTACACCTTC. Translated: CASSEVSEDLGGYTF. The chain joins TRBV6-1 to TRBJ1-2; D not certain. CDR3 length equals 15 residues. Trimming left V 1 base short and J 7 bases short, with 16 bases between. Germline CDR1 and CDR2: MNHNS and SASEGT.

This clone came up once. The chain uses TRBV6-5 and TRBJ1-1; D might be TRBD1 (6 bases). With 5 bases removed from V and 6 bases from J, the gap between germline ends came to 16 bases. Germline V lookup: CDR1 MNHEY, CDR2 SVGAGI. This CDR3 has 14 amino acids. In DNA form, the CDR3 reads TGTGCCAGCAGTAGAGGGACAAGCGGGGCTGAAGCTTTCTTT. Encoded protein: CASSRGTSGAEAFF.

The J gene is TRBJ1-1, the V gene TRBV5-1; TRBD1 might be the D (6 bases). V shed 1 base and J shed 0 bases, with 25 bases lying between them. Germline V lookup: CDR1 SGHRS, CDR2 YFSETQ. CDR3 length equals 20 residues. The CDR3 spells CASSLMRAGSTGTLNTEAFF. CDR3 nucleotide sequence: TGCGCCAGCAGCTTGATGAGGGCAGGGTCGACAGGCACATTGAACACTGAAGCTTTCTTT. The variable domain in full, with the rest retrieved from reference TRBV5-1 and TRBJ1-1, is KAGVTQTPRYLIKTRGQQVTLSCSPISGHRSVSWYQQTPGQGLQFLFEYFSETQRNKGNFPGRFSGRQFSNSRSEMNVSTLELGDSALYLCASSLMRAGSTGTLNTEAFFGQGTRLTVV.

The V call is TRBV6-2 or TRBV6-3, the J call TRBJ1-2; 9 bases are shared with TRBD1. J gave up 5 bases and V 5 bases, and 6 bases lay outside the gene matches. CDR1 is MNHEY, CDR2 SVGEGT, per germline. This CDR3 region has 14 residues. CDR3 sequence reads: CASSATGTGYGYTF. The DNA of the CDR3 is TGTGCCAGCAGTGCGACCGGGACAGGGTATGGCTACACCTTC.

The CDR3 loop is CASTVQGAESPLHF. Written as DNA, the CDR3 is TGCGCCAGCACAGTACAGGGGGCCGAGTCACCCCTCCACTTT. This chain joins TRBV5-1 and TRBJ1-6, with TRBD1 identical over 9 bases. Germline assignment: CDR1 SGHRS and CDR2 YFSETQ. Trimming removed 6 bases from V and 10 bases from J; junction bases left unmatched: 8. The CDR3 is 14 residues long.

CDR3 nucleotides: TGTGCCAGCAGCTTGAAGTCTGGGCTTACAGAGACCCAGTACTTC. This codes for CASSLKSGLTETQYF. The V call is TRBV7-9, the J call TRBJ2-5; D remains ambiguous. V was shortened by 3 bases and J by 4 bases, with 15 bases between the two germline ends. CDR1 is SEHNR and CDR2 is FQNEAQ in the germline V gene (reference sequence). The CDR3 has 15 amino acids. Based on the CDR3 plus reference TRBV7-9 and TRBJ2-5, the full variable domain is DTGVSQNPRHKITKRGQNVTFRCDPISEHNRLYWYRQTLGQGPEFLTYFQNEAQLEKSRLLSDRFSAERPKGSFSTLEIQRTEQGDSAMYLCASSLKSGLTETQYFGPGTRLLVL.

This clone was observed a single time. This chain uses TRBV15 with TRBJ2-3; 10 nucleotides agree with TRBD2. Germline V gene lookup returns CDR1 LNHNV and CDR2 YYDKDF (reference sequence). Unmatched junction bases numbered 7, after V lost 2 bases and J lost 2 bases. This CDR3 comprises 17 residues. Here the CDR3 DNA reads TGTGCCACCAGCAGACTACGGACTAGCGGTAACACAGATACGCAGTATTTT. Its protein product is CATSRLRTSGNTDTQYF.

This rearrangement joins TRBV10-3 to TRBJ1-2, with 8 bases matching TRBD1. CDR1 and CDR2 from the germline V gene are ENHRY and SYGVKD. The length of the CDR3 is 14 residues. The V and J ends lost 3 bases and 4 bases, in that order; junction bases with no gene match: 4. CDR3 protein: CAISESDRAYGYTF. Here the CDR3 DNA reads TGTGCCATCAGTGAATCGGACAGGGCCTATGGCTACACCTTC.

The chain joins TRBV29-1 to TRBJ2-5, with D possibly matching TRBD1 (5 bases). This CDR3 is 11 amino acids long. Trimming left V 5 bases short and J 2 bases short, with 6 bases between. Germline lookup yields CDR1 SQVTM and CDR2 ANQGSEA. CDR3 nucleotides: TGCAGCGTTAACAGGCAAGAGACCCAGTACTTC. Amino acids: CSVNRQETQYF.

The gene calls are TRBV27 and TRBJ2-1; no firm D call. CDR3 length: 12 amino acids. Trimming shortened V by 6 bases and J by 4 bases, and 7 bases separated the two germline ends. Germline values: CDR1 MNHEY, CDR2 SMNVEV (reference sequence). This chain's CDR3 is CASSRDYNEQFF. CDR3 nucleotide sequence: TGTGCCAGCAGCCGAGATTACAATGAGCAGTTCTTC.

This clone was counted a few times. The CDR3 loop is CATERASNQPQHF. CDR3 DNA: TGTGCCACCGAGAGGGCTAGCAATCAGCCCCAGCATTTT. The chain uses TRBV24-1 and TRBJ1-5; the D is unclear. Germline loops: CDR1 KGHDR, CDR2 SFDVKD. The V end was cut by 9 bases, the J end by 0 bases, with 8 bases between. CDR3 length equals 13 residues.

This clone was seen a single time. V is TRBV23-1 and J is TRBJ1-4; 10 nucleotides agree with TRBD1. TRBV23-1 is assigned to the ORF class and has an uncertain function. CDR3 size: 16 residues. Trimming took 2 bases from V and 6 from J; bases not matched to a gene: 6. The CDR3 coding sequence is TGCGCCAGCAGTCAAGGGACAGGGGACGGGTATGAAAAACTGTTTTTT. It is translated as CASSQGTGDGYEKLFF.

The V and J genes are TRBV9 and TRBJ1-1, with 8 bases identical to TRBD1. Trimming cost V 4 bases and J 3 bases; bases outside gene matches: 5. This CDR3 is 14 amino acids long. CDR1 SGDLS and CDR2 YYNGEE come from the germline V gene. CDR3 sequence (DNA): TGTGCCAGCAGCCCCGGACAGGGTTACACTGAAGCTTTCTTT. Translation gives CASSPGQGYTEAFF.

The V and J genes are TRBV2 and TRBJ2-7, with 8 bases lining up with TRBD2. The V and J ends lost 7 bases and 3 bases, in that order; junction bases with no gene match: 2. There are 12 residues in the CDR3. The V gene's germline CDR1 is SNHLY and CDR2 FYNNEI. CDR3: CASTGGVYEQYF. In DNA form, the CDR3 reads TGTGCCAGCACCGGGGGGGTCTACGAGCAGTACTTC. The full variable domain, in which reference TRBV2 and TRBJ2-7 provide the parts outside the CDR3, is EPEVTQTPSHQVTQMGQEVILRCVPISNHLYFYWYRQILGQKVEFLVSFYNNEISEKSEIFDDQFSVERPDGSNFTLKIRSTKLEDSAMYFCASTGGVYEQYFGPGTRLTVT.

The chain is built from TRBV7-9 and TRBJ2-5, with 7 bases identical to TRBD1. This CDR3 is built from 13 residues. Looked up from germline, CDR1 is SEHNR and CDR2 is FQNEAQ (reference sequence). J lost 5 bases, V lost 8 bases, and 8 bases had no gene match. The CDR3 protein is CASETGYRETQYF. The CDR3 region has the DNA TGTGCCAGCGAGACAGGGTATAGGGAGACCCAGTACTTC.